The present T cell receptor (beta chain) was sequenced within a study of beta chain features in type 1 diabetes. Background on the study: Across the samples, approximately 98,000,000 sorted cells were examined in total. Study results and limitations: Resolution of whether HLA type affects TCRB rearrangement was not achieved here. For patients and controls alike, PCR might favor shorter templates to the same degree. All four CD4+ subsets of Type 1 diabetes patients contained TCRB CDR3s that were moderately but significantly shorter.

Sequenced material consisted of expressed TCRB transcripts (all of the isolated RNA was reverse transcribed). Assay used: immunoSEQ multiplex PCR; TCRdb lists only in-frame clones, some missing. The table shows fewer than 900,000 clones, with about a sixth occurring only once. Between the trimmed V and J ends, which lost 4 bases and 0 bases, there was a span of 17 bases. The CDR3 is 18 residues long. The germline V gene has CDR1 SGHTS and CDR2 YDEGEE. This clone appeared a few times. The target antigen is unknown. J is TRBJ2-6 and V is TRBV5-8; maybe TRBD2 (5 bases). The sequence derives from a woman under 30 in good health. The specimen was naive CD4+ T cells from blood. The CDR3 DNA is TGTGCCAGCAGCCCTGCGTGGCGGGTACTCTCTGGGGCCAACGTCCTGACTTTC. This translates into CASSPAWRVLSGANVLTF.